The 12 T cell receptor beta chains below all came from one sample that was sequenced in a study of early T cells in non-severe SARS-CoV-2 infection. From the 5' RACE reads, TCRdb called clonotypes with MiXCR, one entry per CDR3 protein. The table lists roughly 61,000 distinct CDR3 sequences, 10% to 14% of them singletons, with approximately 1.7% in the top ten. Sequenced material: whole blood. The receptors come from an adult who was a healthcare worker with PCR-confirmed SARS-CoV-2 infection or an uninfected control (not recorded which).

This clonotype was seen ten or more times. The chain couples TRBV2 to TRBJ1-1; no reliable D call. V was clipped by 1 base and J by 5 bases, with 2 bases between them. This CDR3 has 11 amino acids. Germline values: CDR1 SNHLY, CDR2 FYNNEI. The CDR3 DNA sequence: TGTGCCAGCAGTGAAGAGACTGAAGCTTTCTTT. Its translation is CASSEETEAFF.

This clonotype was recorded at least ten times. CDR3 sequence reads: CASSQLGLRGTDTQYF. CDR3 DNA: TGTGCCAGCAGCCAGCTGGGGCTTCGCGGCACAGATACGCAGTATTTT. The chain is built from TRBV11-2 and TRBJ2-3; tentative D call: TRBD1 (5 bases). V was shortened by 5 bases and J by 1 base, with 16 bases between the two germline ends. The CDR3 spans 16 residues. Germline V gene sequence: CDR1 SGHAT, CDR2 FQNNGV.

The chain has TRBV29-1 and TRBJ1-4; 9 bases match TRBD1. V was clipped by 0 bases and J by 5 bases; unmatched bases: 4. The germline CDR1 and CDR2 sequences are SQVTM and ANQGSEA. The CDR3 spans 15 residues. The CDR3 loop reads CSVEELGQGNEKLFF. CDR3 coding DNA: TGCAGCGTTGAAGAACTGGGACAGGGAAATGAAAAACTGTTTTTT.

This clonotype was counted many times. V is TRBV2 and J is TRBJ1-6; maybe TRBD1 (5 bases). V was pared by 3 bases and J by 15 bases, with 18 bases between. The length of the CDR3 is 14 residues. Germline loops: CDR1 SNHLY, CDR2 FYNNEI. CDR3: CASSEASGRLRLHF. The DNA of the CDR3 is TGTGCCAGCAGTGAGGCGTCAGGGAGGTTGCGCCTCCACTTT.

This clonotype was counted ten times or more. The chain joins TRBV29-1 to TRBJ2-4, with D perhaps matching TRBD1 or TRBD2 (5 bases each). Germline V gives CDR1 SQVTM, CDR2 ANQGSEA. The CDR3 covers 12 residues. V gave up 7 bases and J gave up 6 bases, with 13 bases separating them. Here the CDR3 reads CSAETGANIQYF. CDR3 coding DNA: TGCAGCGCCGAAACCGGGGCAAACATTCAGTACTTC. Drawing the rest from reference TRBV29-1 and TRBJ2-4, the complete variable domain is SAVISQKPSRDICQRGTSLTIQCQVDSQVTMMFWYRQQPGQSLTLIATANQGSEATYESGFVIDKFPISRPNLTFSTLTVSNMSPEDSSIYLCSAETGANIQYFGAGTRLSVL.

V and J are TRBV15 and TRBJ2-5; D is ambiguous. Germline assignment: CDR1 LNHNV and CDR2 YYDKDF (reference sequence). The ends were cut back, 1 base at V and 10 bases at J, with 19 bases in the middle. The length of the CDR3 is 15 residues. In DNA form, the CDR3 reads TGTGCCACCAGCAGAGGACGACTGGGCCCGTGGGACCAGTACTTC. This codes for CATSRGRLGPWDQYF.

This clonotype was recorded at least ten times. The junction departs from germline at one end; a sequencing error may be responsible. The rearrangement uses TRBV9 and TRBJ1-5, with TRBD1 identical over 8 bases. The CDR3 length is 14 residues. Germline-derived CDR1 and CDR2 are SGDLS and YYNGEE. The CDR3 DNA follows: TGTGCCAGCAGCGCAGGACAGGGTAATCGGCCCCAGCATTTT. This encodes CASSAGQGNRPQHF. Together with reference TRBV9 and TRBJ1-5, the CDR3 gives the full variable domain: DSGVTQTPKHLITATGQRVTLRCSPRSGDLSVYWYQQSLDQGLQFLIQYYNGEERAKGNILERFSAQQFPDLHSELNLSSLELGDSALYFCASSAGQGNRPQHFGDGTRLSIL.

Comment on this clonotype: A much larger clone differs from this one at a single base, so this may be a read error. CDR3 sequence: CVSSRTDPSSYEQYF. The CDR3, as DNA: TGTGTCAGCAGCAGGACAGATCCAAGCTCCTACGAGCAGTACTTC. This chain connects TRBV11-2 to TRBJ2-7; TRBD1 might be the D (6 bases). Germline CDR1 is SGHAT and CDR2 is FQNNGV. The CDR3 consists of 15 residues.

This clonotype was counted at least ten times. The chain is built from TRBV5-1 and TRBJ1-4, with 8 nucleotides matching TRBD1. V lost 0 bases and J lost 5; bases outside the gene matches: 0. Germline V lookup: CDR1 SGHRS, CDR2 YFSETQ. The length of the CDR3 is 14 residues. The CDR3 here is CASSLGQGNEKLFF. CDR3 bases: TGCGCCAGCAGCTTGGGACAGGGGAATGAAAAACTGTTTTTT.

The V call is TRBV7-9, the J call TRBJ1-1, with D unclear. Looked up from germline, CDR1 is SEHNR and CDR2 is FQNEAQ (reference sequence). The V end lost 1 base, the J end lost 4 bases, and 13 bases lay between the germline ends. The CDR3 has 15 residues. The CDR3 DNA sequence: TGTGCCAGCAGCTTAGACCCTGGGGTGCCCACTGAAGCTTTCTTT. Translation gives CASSLDPGVPTEAFF.

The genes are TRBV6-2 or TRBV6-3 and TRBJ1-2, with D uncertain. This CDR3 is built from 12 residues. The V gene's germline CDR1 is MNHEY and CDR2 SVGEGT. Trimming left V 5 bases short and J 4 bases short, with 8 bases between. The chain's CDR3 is CASSGQSYGYTF. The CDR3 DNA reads TGTGCCAGCAGTGGTCAGAGCTATGGCTACACCTTC.

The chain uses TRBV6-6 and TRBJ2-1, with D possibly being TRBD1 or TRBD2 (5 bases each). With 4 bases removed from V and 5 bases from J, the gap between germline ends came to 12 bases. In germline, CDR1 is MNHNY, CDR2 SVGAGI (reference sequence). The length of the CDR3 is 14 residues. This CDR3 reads CASSFRDGNNEQFF. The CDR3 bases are TGTGCCAGCAGTTTCCGGGACGGTAACAATGAGCAGTTCTTC.